Each of the 27 T cell receptor beta chains below was sequenced from the same sample in a study of blood T cells in healthy people across ages (dated by TCRdb to between 2015 and 2016). Library construction relied on 5' RACE. Sequencing used an Illumina HiSeq 2500. A second PCR of roughly 7 to 12 cycles was performed with a sample-barcoded 5' primer and a J-beta primer mix. TCRdb ran its own pipeline on the public reads, namely fastp trimming at Q25 and MiXCR clone calling, and kept in-frame beta chains. Under each unique CDR3 protein, matching rows form one entry showing the most common genes and DNA. The sample yields 800,000 or so distinct CDR3 sequences; roughly 25% were counted once. 3.7% of the sample is in the top ten clones. These data were also filed under a second study, of T cells of mothers and their children.

The sample comprised blood. These TCRs come from a boy younger than 18 in good health.

As concerns this clonotype: A read error may produce the germline difference seen at one junction end. V gene TRBV9 combines with J gene TRBJ2-2; D gene ambiguous. This CDR3 region has 14 residues. Germline loops: CDR1 SGDLS, CDR2 YYNGEE. The CDR3 DNA reads as TGTGCCAGCAGCACCTCGAGGCGAACCGAGGAGCTGTTTTTT. Translated, it gives CASSTSRRTEELFF.

This clonotype was seen only a few times. The chain joins TRBV7-8 to TRBJ2-7; a weak D match, TRBD2 (5 bases). The germline V gene has CDR1 SGHVS and CDR2 FQNEAQ. V shed 5 bases and J shed 7 bases, with 12 bases lying between them. This CDR3 has 12 residues. The CDR3 sequence: CASSRQREEQYF. In DNA form, the CDR3 reads TGTGCCAGCAGCAGACAAAGGGAGGAGCAGTACTTC.

This clonotype was seen only a few times. Its ends do not fully match the called genes, so a read error is possible. The rearrangement uses TRBV30 and TRBJ2-1; 9 nucleotides match TRBD2. CDR1 is GTSNPN, CDR2 SVGIG, per germline (reference sequence). This CDR3 has 14 amino acids. This CDR3 reads CAWSRSGGYSEQFF. In nucleotides, the CDR3 is TGTGCCTGGAGTCGTAGCGGGGGCTACAGTGAGCAGTTCTTC.

Only a few counts were recorded for this clonotype. The V gene is TRBV19, the J gene TRBJ2-4, with 11 bases lining up with TRBD1. In germline, CDR1 is LNHDA, CDR2 SQIVND (reference sequence). CDR3 length equals 16 residues. V was clipped by 4 bases and J by 5 bases; unmatched bases: 7. The CDR3 DNA sequence: TGTGCCAGTAGTAAGTGGGGACAGGGGGACGAAAACATTCAGTACTTC. This codes for CASSKWGQGDENIQYF.

The rearrangement links TRBV6-6 to TRBJ1-1; D perhaps matches TRBD1 (6 bases). The CDR3 has 14 residues. The germline V gene has CDR1 MNHNY and CDR2 SVGAGI (reference sequence). With 0 bases removed from V and 8 bases from J, the gap between germline ends came to 13 bases. The CDR3 loop reads CASSYSTGFFEAFF. The DNA for the CDR3 is TGTGCCAGCAGTTACTCGACAGGTTTTTTCGAAGCTTTCTTT.

This chain uses TRBV10-3 with TRBJ2-5, with 9 bases that match TRBD1. V was clipped by 11 bases and J by 2 bases; unmatched bases: 9. This CDR3 contains 14 residues. Germline V gene lookup returns CDR1 ENHRY and CDR2 SYGVKD. The CDR3 is CASGPGTGQETQYF. CDR3 in DNA: TGTGCCTCGGGCCCAGGGACAGGGCAAGAGACCCAGTACTTC.

The V and J genes are TRBV6-6 and TRBJ1-3; TRBD1 aligns across 7 bases. Germline values: CDR1 MNHNY, CDR2 SVGAGI (reference sequence). The junction had 4 bases not matched to a gene; V was cut back by 8 bases and J by 3 bases. The length of the CDR3 is 13 residues. This CDR3 is CASEGTVGNTIYF. In DNA, the CDR3 is TGTGCCAGCGAGGGGACAGTTGGAAACACCATATATTTT.

This sequence joins TRBV20-1 and TRBJ2-7, with D perhaps matching TRBD2 (6 bases). There are 15 residues in the CDR3. Germline CDR1 reads DFQATT; CDR2 reads SNEGSKA (reference sequence). Trimming shortened V by 3 bases and J by 0 bases, and 15 bases separated the two germline ends. The CDR3, as DNA: TGCAGTGCTAGGGATATAGCGGATAGCTCCTACGAGCAGTACTTC. Its protein product is CSARDIADSSYEQYF.

The chain links TRBV7-9 to TRBJ2-3; no reliable D call. Germline CDR1 reads SEHNR; CDR2 reads FQNEAQ (reference sequence). This CDR3 is 15 amino acids long. V was cut by 6 bases and J by 2 bases, with 15 bases left in between. The CDR3 DNA reads as TGTGCCAGCAGACGACTCGAGCCCCTCACAGATACGCAGTATTTT. This codes for CASRRLEPLTDTQYF. Variable domain in full (rest from reference TRBV7-9 and TRBJ2-3): DTGVSQNPRHKITKRGQNVTFRCDPISEHNRLYWYRQTLGQGPEFLTYFQNEAQLEKSRLLSDRFSAERPKGSFSTLEIQRTEQGDSAMYLCASRRLEPLTDTQYFGPGTRLTVL.

V gene TRBV6-5 combines with J gene TRBJ2-3; TRBD2 agrees at 9 bases. J lost 2 bases, V lost 3 bases, and 9 bases had no gene match. Germline V gene data show CDR1 as MNHEY and CDR2 as SVGAGI. The CDR3 loop spans 17 amino acids. CDR3 sequence: CASSYSSLAGYTDTQYF. The CDR3, as DNA: TGTGCCAGCAGTTATTCGAGCCTAGCGGGGTACACAGATACGCAGTATTTT.

As DNA, the CDR3 is TGTGCCAGCAGTTTAATCGGGGGAGTTTACAATGAGCAGTTCTTC. This codes for CASSLIGGVYNEQFF. This sequence joins TRBV12-3 or TRBV12-4 and TRBJ2-1; maybe TRBD2 (6 bases). V lost 2 bases to trimming and J lost 4 bases, with 12 bases between them. The CDR3 is made up of 15 amino acids.

The chain has TRBV3-1 and TRBJ2-3; the D gene is possibly TRBD2 (6 bases). Germline CDR1 is LGHDT and CDR2 is YNNKEL (reference sequence). The CDR3 extends over 18 amino acids. V was shortened by 5 bases and J by 2 bases, with 23 bases between the two germline ends. As DNA, the CDR3 is TGTGCCAGCAGCGAGGCCTCTTGGCTAGCGAGAGACACAGATACGCAGTATTTT. Its protein product is CASSEASWLARDTDTQYF.

This clonotype occurred many times. The chain has TRBV7-2 and TRBJ1-5; D remains unclear. The V end was cut by 6 bases, the J end by 1 base, with 7 bases between. This CDR3 spans 13 amino acids. CDR1 SGHTA and CDR2 FQGNSA come from the germline V gene. The CDR3: CASSLESNQPQHF. CDR3 in DNA: TGTGCCAGCAGTTTGGAGAGCAATCAGCCCCAGCATTTT.

The chain joins TRBV5-6 to TRBJ2-5; 7 positions match TRBD1. Unmatched junction bases numbered 5, after V lost 1 base and J lost 5 bases. Germline loops: CDR1 SGHDT, CDR2 YYEEEE. CDR3 length equals 14 residues. The CDR3 is CASSLSSTGETQYF. As DNA, the CDR3 is TGTGCCAGCAGCTTGAGCTCGACAGGGGAGACCCAGTACTTC.

This chain joins TRBV9 and TRBJ2-3, with TRBD2 matching over 12 bases. V shed 3 bases and J 5 bases; nucleotides not matched to a gene: 10. CDR3 length: 17 amino acids. Germline CDR1 reads SGDLS; CDR2 reads YYNGEE. CDR3 loop: CASSATQGLAGGDTQYF. CDR3 coding DNA: TGTGCCAGCAGCGCAACCCAGGGACTAGCGGGTGGAGATACGCAGTATTTT.

The genes are TRBV27 and TRBJ2-1; weak D call: TRBD2 (6 bases). This CDR3 is 15 amino acids long. The germline gives CDR1 MNHEY, CDR2 SMNVEV (reference sequence). V lost 6 bases, J lost 10 bases, and 22 bases lay in between. This CDR3 is CASRAAGTLRGEQFF. In DNA, the CDR3 is TGTGCCAGCAGGGCTGCCGGGACTCTCAGAGGGGAGCAGTTCTTC.

This clonotype was seen more than once but under ten times. One end of the junction varies from germline; a read error may be responsible. The chain recombines TRBV12-3 or TRBV12-4 with TRBJ1-3; 9 positions match TRBD1. The CDR3 loop spans 15 amino acids. The DNA of the CDR3 is TGTGCCGCCTCGCCGGGACAGGGTTCTGTAAACACCATATATTTT. It encodes CAASPGQGSVNTIYF.

The chain joins TRBV5-5 to TRBJ2-7; D remains ambiguous. This CDR3 spans 14 amino acids. CDR1 SGHKS and CDR2 YYEKEE come from the germline V gene (reference sequence). Trimming left V 3 bases short and J 3 bases short, with 13 bases between. CDR3 coding DNA: TGTGCCAGCAGCTCCCAGTGGGGTATCTACGAGCAGTACTTC. Its protein product is CASSSQWGIYEQYF.

This chain connects TRBV12-3 or TRBV12-4 to TRBJ1-2; D uncertain. The CDR3 is made up of 15 amino acids. With 5 bases removed from V and 1 base from J, the gap between germline ends came to 14 bases. The CDR3 region has the DNA TGTGCCAGCAGTCTCCCGGACGGTAGTAACTATGGCTACACCTTC. As protein: CASSLPDGSNYGYTF.

This sequence joins TRBV28 and TRBJ2-4; no clear D. V was cut by 11 bases and J by 0 bases, with 8 bases left in between. Germline CDR1 MDHEN, CDR2 SYDVKM. CDR3 length equals 12 residues. CDR3: CACGIAKNIQYF. For the CDR3, the DNA is TGTGCCTGCGGAATAGCCAAAAACATTCAGTACTTC.

The chain couples TRBV29-1 to TRBJ1-5; 11 positions match TRBD1. The CDR3 extends over 14 amino acids. The V and J ends lost 1 base and 6 bases, in that order; junction bases with no gene match: 2. Per the germline V gene, CDR1 is SQVTM and CDR2 is ANQGSEA. The CDR3 DNA is TGCAGCGTTGAAGTTGGGACAGGGGGTCAGCCCCAGCATTTT. Translated: CSVEVGTGGQPQHF.

The chain joins TRBV19 to TRBJ2-1; D is perhaps TRBD2 (5 bases). Germline V CDR1 and CDR2: LNHDA, SQIVND (reference sequence). Trimming cost V 4 bases and J 4 bases, with 14 bases left between them. This CDR3 has 15 amino acids. CDR3 DNA sequence: TGTGCCAGTAGTACCACTAGTCCCGTATACAATGAGCAGTTCTTC. Protein product: CASSTTSPVYNEQFF.

A few counts support this clonotype. V gene TRBV7-9 combines with J gene TRBJ1-2, with 9 nucleotides matching TRBD1. V shed 5 bases and J 4 bases; nucleotides not matched to a gene: 17. This CDR3 spans 18 amino acids. In germline, CDR1 is SEHNR, CDR2 FQNEAQ (reference sequence). CDR3 sequence reads: CASSPLRTEEGQGYGYTF. For the CDR3, the DNA is TGTGCCAGCAGCCCCCTCCGGACAGAGGAGGGACAGGGCTATGGCTACACCTTC.

This clonotype was found once. This sequence joins TRBV20-1 and TRBJ2-5, with TRBD2 matching over 7 bases. This CDR3 has 14 residues. With 7 bases clipped from V and 5 bases from J, the junction kept 13 bases outside the gene matches. Germline loops: CDR1 DFQATT, CDR2 SNEGSKA (reference sequence). CDR3 sequence (DNA): TGCAGTGTCCCGGGACTACCCCCGTCGGAGACCCAGTACTTC. Residues: CSVPGLPPSETQYF.

This chain joins TRBV12-3 or TRBV12-4 and TRBJ1-5; possibly TRBD1 for D (5 bases). The V end was cut by 5 bases, the J end by 1 base, with 15 bases between. CDR3 size: 16 residues. The CDR3 bases are TGTGCCAGCAGTCCCCGATTCGGGGGGAGCAATCAGCCCCAGCATTTT. Translating it yields CASSPRFGGSNQPQHF.

This chain links TRBV2 with TRBJ2-6; 9 bases are a match to TRBD1. The V and J ends lost 10 bases and 2 bases, in that order; junction bases with no gene match: 12. CDR3 length: 17 residues. Germline loops: CDR1 SNHLY, CDR2 FYNNEI. This chain's CDR3 is CAIRTGVLLPGANVLTF. For the CDR3, the DNA is TGTGCCATACGGACAGGGGTTTTGCTCCCTGGGGCCAACGTCCTGACTTTC.

This chain connects TRBV10-3 to TRBJ2-7; possibly TRBD1 or TRBD2 for D (6 bases each). CDR1 is ENHRY, CDR2 SYGVKD, per germline. This CDR3 region has 14 residues. Trimming took off 8 bases at V and 6 bases at J, with 20 bases between the two ends. CDR3 loop: CAIGGPPGSTEQYF. CDR3 in DNA: TGTGCCATCGGGGGGCCCCCAGGGTCGACCGAGCAGTACTTC.